This paragraph reports one T cell receptor beta chain. Sequencing was performed with immunoSEQ multiplex PCR; in TCRdb, only in-frame clones are kept and a portion is missing. The sample carries around 70,000 clones, over 85% recorded once. These data are taken from a study of human thymus T cells. Resections from corrective heart surgery supplied the thymus tissue. The CDR3 totals 16 residues. Germline assignment: CDR1 ENHRY and CDR2 SYGVKD. V lost 10 bases and J lost 1, with 22 bases in between. Sample: thymus tissue. The V gene is TRBV10-3, the J gene TRBJ1-1; D gene unclear. This clonotype originated in a girl under three years old with a congenital heart defect but otherwise immunologically healthy. The CDR3 loop reads CATNYPPPPANTEAFF. The CDR3 nucleotides read TGTGCCACCAATTACCCCCCTCCTCCGGCGAACACTGAAGCTTTCTTT.